A selection of T cell receptor beta chains follows, all from one sample in a study of T cell responses to AZD1222 COVID-19 vaccine. TCRdb's table, derived via immunoSEQ multiplex PCR, lists solely in-frame clones and lacks some. The data contain about 120,000 clones, approximately 90% of them singletons. Specimen: peripheral blood, collected 28 days after the second AZD1222 dose. The receptors stem from an adult who received the AZD1222 COVID-19 vaccine. The CDR3 runs from the conserved cysteine through the conserved F or W. A D gene is named only where the DNA matches it firmly. Clone size is not always given. Where it is, it says once, few, many or a class for expanded clones.

J,V,D,size,DNA,CDR3
TRBJ2-3,TRBV7-2,NA,few,TGTGCCAGCAGCTTAGCAGGGCTGGGGACAGATACGCAGTATTTT,CASSLAGLGTDTQYF
TRBJ2-2,TRBV7-6,TRBD1,NA,TGTGCCAGCAGCTTCGAGGGGGCGAGGACCGGGGAGCTGTTTTTT,CASSFEGARTGELFF
TRBJ2-3,TRBV27,TRBD1,once,TGTGCCACATCAGGGGGCCGAGCAGATACGCAGTATTTT,CATSGGRADTQYF
TRBJ2-3,TRBV7-9,TRBD2,once,TGTGCCAGCAGCCCCCCCGGGACTAGCGGGGGGGGCACGCAGTATTTT,CASSPPGTSGGGTQYF
TRBJ1-2,TRBV7-9,NA,NA,TGTGCCAGCAGCTTAGGCCCAGGGGTAAGGTATGGCTACACCTTC,CASSLGPGVRYGYTF
TRBJ1-1,TRBV4-3,NA,NA,TGCGCCAGCAGCCTCAGGGTTAGGACGAACACTGAAGCTTTCTTT,CASSLRVRTNTEAFF
TRBJ2-5,TRBV4-1,NA,NA,TGCGCCAGCAGCCAGTCGGAAGTGGGACGGGGAGAGACCCAGTACTTC,CASSQSEVGRGETQYF
TRBJ2-1,TRBV15,TRBD2,NA,TGTGCCACCAGCATCCCCCTAGCGGAGGGGAATGAGCAGTTCTTC,CATSIPLAEGNEQFF
TRBJ1-1,TRBV18,NA,NA,TGTGCCAGCTCACCAACGGGGGTCACTGAAGCTTTCTTT,CASSPTGVTEAFF
TRBJ2-1,TRBV2,NA,NA,TGTGCCAGCAGGCCTCGACTTGGCTCCTACAATGAGCAGTTCTTC,CASRPRLGSYNEQFF
TRBJ1-2,TRBV6-5,TRBD1,NA,TGTGCCAGCAGTTACTCTAGGACAGGCGTCTATGGCTACACCTTC,CASSYSRTGVYGYTF
TRBJ2-7,TRBV6-5,NA,NA,TGTGCCAGCAGTTACGACAACAGGTTCCCCTACGAGCAGTACTTC,CASSYDNRFPYEQYF
TRBJ2-7,TRBV7-9,NA,NA,TGTGCCAGCAGCTTAGTTATTAGCTACGAGCAGTACTTC,CASSLVISYEQYF
TRBJ2-7,TRBV28,TRBD2,NA,TGTGCCAGCGTTCGCGTGGCTAGCGGGAAAACTGGGCCCTACGAGCAGTACTTC,CASVRVASGKTGPYEQYF
TRBJ1-5,TRBV29-1,NA,NA,TGCAGCGTTGGAAGCTCTTTTAATCAGCCCCAGCATTTT,CSVGSSFNQPQHF
TRBJ2-2,TRBV7-8,TRBD1,NA,TGTGCCAGCAGCTTAGACAGGGGGGCCGGGGAGCTGTTTTTT,CASSLDRGAGELFF
TRBJ2-3,TRBV7-9,NA,NA,TGTGCCAGCAGCTTAAGCCTTTGGACAGATACGCAGTATTTT,CASSLSLWTDTQYF
TRBJ2-7,TRBV6-5,TRBD2,NA,TGTGCCAGCAGCCAGACTAGCGAGGCCTACGAGCAGTACTTC,CASSQTSEAYEQYF
TRBJ1-1,TRBV30,NA,NA,TGTGCCTGGAGGTTTCCGGGAGGCACTGAAGCTTTCTTT,CAWRFPGGTEAFF
TRBJ2-7,TRBV9,TRBD1,NA,TGTGCCAGCAGCTCGGGACAGGGAGGCAACGAGCAGTACTTC,CASSSGQGGNEQYF
TRBJ2-3,TRBV4-1,NA,NA,TGCGCCAGCAGCCAAGAGCGGGTTTACAGGGACGGCACAGATACGCAGTATTTT,CASSQERVYRDGTDTQYF